This passage covers 19 T cell receptor beta chains from one sample sequenced in a study of blood T cells in healthy people across ages. PCR was performed a second time for about 7 to 12 cycles using a sample-barcoded 5' primer and a J-beta primer mix. TCRdb recomputed calls from the 5' RACE reads with MiXCR, one row per CDR3 protein. The profile shows approximately 880,000 distinct CDR3 sequences, roughly 52% of them singletons. Sequenced material: blood. The receptors were sampled from a man aged 25 to 40 in good health.

This rearrangement joins TRBV5-1 to TRBJ2-7; 11 nucleotides align to TRBD2. This CDR3 is built from 16 residues. V gave up 4 bases and J gave up 2 bases; unmatched junction bases: 8. Per germline, CDR1 SGHRS and CDR2 YFSETQ. For the CDR3, the DNA is TGCGCCAGCAGCGCACAACTAGCGGGGGATCCCTACGAGCAGTACTTC. Protein sequence: CASSAQLAGDPYEQYF.

This clonotype turned up a few times. The CDR3 loop reads CASQATPGETQYF. DNA of the CDR3: TGTGCGTCCCAAGCAACACCAGGGGAGACCCAGTACTTC. The chain has TRBV2 and TRBJ2-5; a weak D match, TRBD1 (5 bases). CDR1 and CDR2 (germline): SNHLY, FYNNEI. This CDR3 has 13 amino acids. The whole variable domain, filled in from reference TRBV2 and TRBJ2-5, reads EPEVTQTPSHQVTQMGQEVILRCVPISNHLYFYWYRQILGQKVEFLVSFYNNEISEKSEIFDDQFSVERPDGSNFTLKIRSTKLEDSAMYFCASQATPGETQYFGPGTRLLVL.

The chain uses TRBV27 and TRBJ2-1; 7 bases line up with TRBD1. The germline V gene has CDR1 MNHEY and CDR2 SMNVEV (reference sequence). The CDR3 extends over 15 amino acids. V dropped 5 bases and J dropped 0; count of bases not matched to a gene: 4. CDR3 coding DNA: TGTGCCAGCAGTCCCTGGGACAGCTCCTACAATGAGCAGTTCTTC. The encoded protein is CASSPWDSSYNEQFF.

This sequence joins TRBV18 and TRBJ2-1, with D unclear. Trimming took off 0 bases at V and 9 bases at J, with 6 bases between the two ends. CDR1 is KGHSH, CDR2 LQKENI, per germline. The CDR3 is 12 residues long. The CDR3 spells CASSPPLSEQFF. The CDR3 bases are TGTGCCAGCTCACCACCTCTCAGTGAGCAGTTCTTC.

This chain joins TRBV2 and TRBJ2-1; 8 bases are shared with TRBD2. There are 13 residues in the CDR3. J was trimmed by 5 bases and V by 8 bases; bases with no gene match: 5. Germline loops: CDR1 SNHLY, CDR2 FYNNEI. CDR3 in amino acids: CASDTAGDNEQFF. CDR3 nucleotides: TGTGCCAGCGATACAGCGGGAGACAATGAGCAGTTCTTC. Full variable domain (outside the CDR3, taken from reference TRBV2 and TRBJ2-1): EPEVTQTPSHQVTQMGQEVILRCVPISNHLYFYWYRQILGQKVEFLVSFYNNEISEKSEIFDDQFSVERPDGSNFTLKIRSTKLEDSAMYFCASDTAGDNEQFFGPGTRLTVL.

Notes on this clonotype: One junction end disagrees with the germline gene, perhaps due to a read error. The chain employs TRBV7-9 and TRBJ2-1; D is perhaps TRBD2 (5 bases). This CDR3 contains 14 residues. In germline, CDR1 is SEHNR, CDR2 FQNEAQ (reference sequence). The CDR3 spells CANSLTDLPLEQFF. CDR3 DNA: TGTGCCAACAGCCTTACGGACTTGCCTCTTGAGCAGTTCTTC.

This chain joins TRBV6-6 and TRBJ2-1; D gene ambiguous. CDR1 is MNHNY and CDR2 is SVGAGI in the germline V gene (reference sequence). Deletions cut 4 bases from V and 5 bases from J, with 15 bases between. The CDR3 has 15 residues. This chain's CDR3 is CASSSQVLGNNEQFF. Here the CDR3 DNA reads TGTGCCAGCAGTTCGCAGGTTCTAGGGAACAATGAGCAGTTCTTC.

This clonotype was seen more than once but under ten times. This sequence joins TRBV20-1 and TRBJ2-7; 9 bases match TRBD1. This CDR3 is 14 amino acids long. Germline CDR1 DFQATT, CDR2 SNEGSKA (reference sequence). With V trimmed by 3 bases and J by 7 bases, 10 bases remained unmatched. Written as DNA, the CDR3 is TGCAGTGCTAGTCTACAGGGGGCTTTCGGAGAGCAGTACTTC. Translating gives CSASLQGAFGEQYF.

The rearrangement links TRBV7-6 to TRBJ2-5; 13 bases are a match to TRBD2. J lost 0 bases, V lost 5 bases, and 15 bases had no gene match. The CDR3 loop spans 20 amino acids. CDR1 and CDR2 (germline): SGHVS, FNYEAQ. The CDR3 nucleotides are TGTGCCAGCAGCGGAGGGCCGGGACTAGCGGGACTTCAGTACCAAGAGACCCAGTACTTC. Translation: CASSGGPGLAGLQYQETQYF.

This clonotype was observed a handful of times. V gene TRBV20-1 combines with J gene TRBJ2-1, with 9 nucleotides matching TRBD2. This CDR3 has 16 residues. CDR1 is DFQATT, CDR2 SNEGSKA, per germline (reference sequence). The J segment lost 7 bases and the V segment lost 1 base, leaving 11 bases of the junction unmatched. The DNA of the CDR3 is TGCAGTGCTAGAGTTGGGGCTAGCGGGGCTATGAATGAGCAGTTCTTC. Its translation is CSARVGASGAMNEQFF.

In its sample, this clonotype was seen a few times. The chain has TRBV2 and TRBJ2-1; no reliable D call. Per germline, CDR1 SNHLY and CDR2 FYNNEI. V gave up 4 bases and J gave up 4 bases, with 14 bases separating them. This CDR3 contains 15 residues. CDR3 residues: CASSVSRVTYNEQFF. Written as DNA, the CDR3 is TGTGCCAGCAGTGTGAGCAGAGTTACGTACAATGAGCAGTTCTTC.

The J gene is TRBJ2-5, the V gene TRBV2; 10 positions agree with TRBD2. The CDR3 extends over 16 amino acids. With V trimmed by 2 bases and J by 2 bases, 5 bases remained unmatched. Germline values: CDR1 SNHLY, CDR2 FYNNEI. The CDR3 region is CASSEIVAGGQETQYF. CDR3 in DNA: TGTGCCAGCAGTGAAATAGTAGCGGGGGGACAAGAGACCCAGTACTTC. Using reference TRBV2 and TRBJ2-5 for the parts outside the CDR3, the full variable domain is EPEVTQTPSHQVTQMGQEVILRCVPISNHLYFYWYRQILGQKVEFLVSFYNNEISEKSEIFDDQFSVERPDGSNFTLKIRSTKLEDSAMYFCASSEIVAGGQETQYFGPGTRLLVL.

This clonotype was counted between two and nine times. The chain employs TRBV12-3 or TRBV12-4 and TRBJ2-7, with TRBD2 identical over 8 bases. The CDR3 sequence is 14 residues long. Losses at the gene ends were 10 bases for V and 7 bases for J; bases not matched to a gene: 15. CDR3 region: CANSLAGPYNEQYF. DNA of the CDR3: TGTGCCAACTCCCTAGCGGGTCCCTACAATGAGCAGTACTTC.

This clonotype occurred many times. This sequence joins TRBV29-1 and TRBJ2-1, with 11 bases lining up with TRBD2. The V gene's germline CDR1 is SQVTM and CDR2 ANQGSEA. J was trimmed by 0 bases and V by 6 bases; bases with no gene match: 4. The CDR3 covers 15 residues. The CDR3 is CSVGTSGSSYNEQFF. DNA of the CDR3: TGCAGCGTGGGGACTAGCGGCAGCTCCTACAATGAGCAGTTCTTC.

V and J are TRBV11-3 and TRBJ2-5; TRBD1 aligns across 8 bases. The J call may not be correct, given that the DNA end is closer to TRBJ2-7. Germline V gene lookup returns CDR1 SGHNT and CDR2 YENEEA. The length of the CDR3 is 16 residues. The CDR3 loop is CASSLTGQGGGHEQYF. The CDR3 DNA sequence: TGTGCCAGCAGCTTAACCGGACAGGGAGGAGGCCACGAGCAGTACTTC.

This rearrangement joins TRBV28 to TRBJ2-6; D perhaps matches TRBD2 (6 bases). V dropped 7 bases and J dropped 4 bases, with 14 bases sitting between them. The germline V gene encodes CDR1 MDHEN and CDR2 SYDVKM. The CDR3 has 15 residues. CDR3 sequence: CASTPGGSGANVLTF. For the CDR3, the DNA is TGTGCCAGCACCCCTGGGGGGTCCGGGGCCAACGTCCTGACTTTC.

The rearrangement uses TRBV20-1 and TRBJ2-1; 8 nucleotides align to TRBD2. The V gene's germline CDR1 is DFQATT and CDR2 SNEGSKA (reference sequence). The trim removed 1 base at V and 9 bases at J, leaving 11 bases unmatched. This CDR3 is 15 amino acids long. CDR3 sequence (DNA): TGCAGTGCTAGAGTACTAGCGGCCCGGAGGAGTGAGCAGTTCTTC. Its translation: CSARVLAARRSEQFF.

This clonotype was seen a few times. V gene TRBV20-1 combines with J gene TRBJ2-7; weak D call: TRBD2 (7 bases). Germline V gene data show CDR1 as DFQATT and CDR2 as SNEGSKA (reference sequence). The CDR3 has 14 amino acids. Trimming cost V 5 bases and J 1 base, with 15 bases left between them. The chain's CDR3 is CSAYDGGTSYEQYF. CDR3 sequence (DNA): TGCAGTGCTTATGACGGGGGGACATCCTACGAGCAGTACTTC.

This clonotype was recorded a few times. The DNA of the CDR3 is TGTGCCAGCAGACCGCTAGGTTCGGGCGAGCAGTACTTC. This gives the protein CASRPLGSGEQYF. This sequence joins TRBV3-1 and TRBJ2-7; D unresolved. The V end lost 6 bases, the J end lost 6 bases, and 15 bases lay between the germline ends. Per germline, CDR1 LGHDT and CDR2 YNNKEL (reference sequence). This CDR3 is built from 13 residues.